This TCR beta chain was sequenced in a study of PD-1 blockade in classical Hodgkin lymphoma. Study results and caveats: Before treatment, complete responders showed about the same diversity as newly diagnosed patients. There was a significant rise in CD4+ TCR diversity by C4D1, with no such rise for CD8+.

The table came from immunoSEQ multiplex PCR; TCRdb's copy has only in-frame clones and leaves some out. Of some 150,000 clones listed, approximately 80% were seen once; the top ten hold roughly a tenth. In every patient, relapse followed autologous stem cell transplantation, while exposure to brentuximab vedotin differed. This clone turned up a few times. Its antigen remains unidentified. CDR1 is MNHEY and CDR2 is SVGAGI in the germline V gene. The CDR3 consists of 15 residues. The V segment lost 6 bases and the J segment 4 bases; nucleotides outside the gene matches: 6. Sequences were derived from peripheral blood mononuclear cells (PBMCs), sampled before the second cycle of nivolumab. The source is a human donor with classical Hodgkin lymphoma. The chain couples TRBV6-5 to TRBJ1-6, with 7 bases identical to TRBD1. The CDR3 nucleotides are TGTGCCAGCAGGAGACAGGGACCTTATAATTCACCCCTCCACTTT. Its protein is CASRRQGPYNSPLHF.